These 4 T cell receptor beta chains share one sample of origin, sequenced in a study of OX40 agonist ivuxolimab in advanced cancers. Generated by immunoSEQ multiplex PCR, the TCRdb table keeps only in-frame clones and is missing some. The sample holds fewer than 70,000 clones; around 78% are singletons and the top ten take approximately 3.1%. Here the sequenced sample was CD4+ or CD8+ T cells sorted from blood, taken in a trial of the OX40 agonist ivuxolimab. The receptors were gathered from an adult with an advanced solid tumor such as melanoma, head and neck, liver or kidney cancer.

The chain employs TRBV15 and TRBJ2-1, with a possible D match to TRBD1 (5 bases). CDR1 and CDR2 (germline): LNHNV, YYDKDF (reference sequence). The V end lost 4 bases, the J end lost 2 bases, and 15 bases lay between the germline ends. The CDR3 totals 16 residues. CDR3 in amino acids: CATSTPSGWTYNEQFF. DNA of the CDR3: TGTGCCACCAGCACCCCTTCAGGGTGGACCTACAATGAGCAGTTCTTC.

This clone is a singleton in its sample. This same CDR3 is encoded by further DNA sequences in the sample. The chain joins TRBV9 to TRBJ2-6; a weak D match, TRBD2 (6 bases). Deletions cut 0 bases from V and 1 base from J, with 8 bases between. The length of the CDR3 is 16 residues. Germline V gene sequence: CDR1 SGDLS, CDR2 YYNGEE. This chain's CDR3 is CASSVARGSGANVLTF. CDR3 coding DNA: TGTGCCAGCAGCGTAGCTCGGGGGTCTGGGGCCAACGTCCTGACTTTC. Supplemented by reference TRBV9 and TRBJ2-6, the full variable domain reads DSGVTQTPKHLITATGQRVTLRCSPRSGDLSVYWYQQSLDQGLQFLIQYYNGEERAKGNILERFSAQQFPDLHSELNLSSLELGDSALYFCASSVARGSGANVLTFGAGSRLTVL.

The CDR3 nucleotides read TGCGCCAGCAGTAGGGAGGGCTACGAGCAGTACTTC. This gives the protein CASSREGYEQYF. This rearrangement joins TRBV5-1 to TRBJ2-7; TRBD2 aligns across 7 bases. Trimming took 5 bases from V and 3 from J; bases not matched to a gene: 2. CDR1 and CDR2 (germline): SGHRS, YFSETQ. This CDR3 is built from 12 residues.

The J gene is TRBJ1-1, the V gene TRBV29-1, with TRBD1 matching 9 bases. V was clipped by 6 bases and J by 5 bases; unmatched bases: 1. Germline CDR1 and CDR2: SQVTM and ANQGSEA. CDR3 size: 11 residues. CDR3 in DNA: TGCAGCGTGGGACAGGGAACTGAAGCTTTCTTT. It yields the protein CSVGQGTEAFF.